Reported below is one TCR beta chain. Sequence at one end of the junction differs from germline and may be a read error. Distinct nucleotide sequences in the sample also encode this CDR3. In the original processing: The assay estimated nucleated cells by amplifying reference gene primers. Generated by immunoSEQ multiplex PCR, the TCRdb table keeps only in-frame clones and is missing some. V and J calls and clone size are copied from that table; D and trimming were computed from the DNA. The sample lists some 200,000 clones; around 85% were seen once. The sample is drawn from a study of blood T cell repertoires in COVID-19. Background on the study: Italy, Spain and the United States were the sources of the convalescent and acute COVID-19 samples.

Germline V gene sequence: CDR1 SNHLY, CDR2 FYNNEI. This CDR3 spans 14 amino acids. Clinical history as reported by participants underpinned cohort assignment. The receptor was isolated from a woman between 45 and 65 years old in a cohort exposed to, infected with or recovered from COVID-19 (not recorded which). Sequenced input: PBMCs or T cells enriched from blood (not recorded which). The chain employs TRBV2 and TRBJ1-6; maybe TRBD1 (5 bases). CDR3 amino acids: CASSEGQGNSPLHF. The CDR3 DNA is TGTGCCAGCAGCGAAGGGCAGGGAAATTCACCCCTCCACTTT.